This record concerns one T cell receptor (beta chain) sequence. The table came from immunoSEQ multiplex PCR; TCRdb's copy has only in-frame clones and leaves some out. The sample has approximately 1,500,000 clones; nearly 99% are singletons. These data originate in a study of shared clonotypes between healthy human individuals. V was pared by 0 bases and J by 4 bases, with 12 bases between. The germline V gene encodes CDR1 SGHNT and CDR2 YYREEE (reference sequence). The CDR3 runs 15 residues. The V gene is TRBV5-4, the J gene TRBJ2-3; tentative D call: TRBD1 (6 bases). The receptor's source is a man aged 30 to 45 in good health. Input material: naive CD4+ T cells sorted from blood. As to subset: CD45RA+ positively selected. The CDR3 sequence is CASSLAGGAPDTQYF. The CDR3 DNA is TGTGCCAGCAGCTTGGCTGGGGGCGCCCCAGATACGCAGTATTTT.